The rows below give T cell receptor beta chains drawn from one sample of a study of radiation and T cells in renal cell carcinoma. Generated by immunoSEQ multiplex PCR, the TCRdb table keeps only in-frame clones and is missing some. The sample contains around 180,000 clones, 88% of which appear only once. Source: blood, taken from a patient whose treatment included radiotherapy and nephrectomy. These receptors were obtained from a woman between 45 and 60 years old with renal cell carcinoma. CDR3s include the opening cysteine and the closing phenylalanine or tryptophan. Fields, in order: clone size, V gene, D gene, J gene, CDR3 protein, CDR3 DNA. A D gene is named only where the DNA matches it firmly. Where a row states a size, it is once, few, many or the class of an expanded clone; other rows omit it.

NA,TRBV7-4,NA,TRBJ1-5,CASSQRLRAYSNQPQHF,TGTGCCAGCAGCCAGAGGTTGCGTGCTTATAGCAATCAGCCCCAGCATTTT
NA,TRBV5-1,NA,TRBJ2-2,CASSQGTVNTGELFF,TGCGCCAGCAGCCAAGGGACGGTGAACACCGGGGAGCTGTTTTTT
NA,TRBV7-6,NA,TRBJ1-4,CASSSAQGANEKLFF,TGTGCCAGCAGTTCCGCCCAGGGAGCTAATGAAAAACTGTTTTTT
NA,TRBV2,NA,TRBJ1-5,CASSDRAGITDQPQHF,TGTGCCAGCAGTGATCGGGCAGGGATTACGGATCAGCCCCAGCATTTT
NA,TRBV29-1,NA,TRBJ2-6,CSVQSSGANVLTF,TGCAGCGTTCAGTCTTCCGGGGCCAACGTCCTGACTTTC
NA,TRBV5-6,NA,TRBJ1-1,CASSLDGALNTEAFF,TGTGCCAGCAGCTTGGATGGGGCCCTAAACACTGAAGCTTTCTTT
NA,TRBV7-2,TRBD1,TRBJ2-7,CASSLVGTGRFTYEQYF,TGTGCCAGCAGCTTAGTAGGGACAGGGCGTTTTACCTACGAGCAGTACTTC
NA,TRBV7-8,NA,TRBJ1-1,CASSLVRRPLNTEAFF,TGTGCCAGCAGCTTAGTGAGGCGGCCTCTAAACACTGAAGCTTTCTTT
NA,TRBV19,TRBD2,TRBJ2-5,CASRGLAAQETQYF,TGTGCCAGTAGGGGACTAGCGGCCCAAGAGACCCAGTACTTC
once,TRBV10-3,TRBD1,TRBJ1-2,CAISESSGGYGYTF,TGTGCCATCAGTGAGTCGTCAGGGGGCTATGGCTACACCTTC
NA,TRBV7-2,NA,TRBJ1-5,CASSWGISNQPQHF,TGTGCCAGCAGCTGGGGTATTAGCAATCAGCCCCAGCATTTT
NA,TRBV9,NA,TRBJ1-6,CASSVGVGSPLHF,TGTGCCAGCAGCGTCGGAGTTGGTTCACCCCTCCACTTT
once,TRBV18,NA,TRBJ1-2,CASSPMEPYGYTF,TGTGCCAGCTCACCAATGGAACCGTATGGCTACACCTTC
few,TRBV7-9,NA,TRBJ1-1,CASSLVMNTEAFF,TGTGCCAGCAGCTTAGTAATGAACACTGAAGCTTTCTTT
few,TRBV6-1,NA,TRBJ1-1,CASSEIGAYEAFF,TGTGCCAGCAGTGAGATAGGGGCATATGAAGCTTTCTTT
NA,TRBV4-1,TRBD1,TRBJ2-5,CASSHTGVQETQYF,TGCGCCAGCAGCCACACAGGGGTCCAAGAGACCCAGTACTTC
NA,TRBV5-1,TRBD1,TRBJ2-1,CASRAGTAREQFF,TGCGCCAGCAGGGCCGGGACAGCACGGGAGCAGTTCTTC
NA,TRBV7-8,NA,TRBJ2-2,CASSLALRTGELFF,TGTGCCAGCAGCTTAGCGCTCCGAACCGGGGAGCTGTTTTTT
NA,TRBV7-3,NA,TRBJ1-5,CASSPDRGQPQHF,TGTGCCAGCAGCCCCGATCGCGGTCAGCCCCAGCATTTT
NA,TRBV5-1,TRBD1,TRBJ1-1,CASSQQGGLTEAFF,TGCGCCAGCAGTCAACAGGGGGGTTTGACTGAAGCTTTCTTT
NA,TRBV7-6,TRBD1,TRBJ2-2,CASSRWPGTGANTGELFF,TGTGCCAGCAGCCGATGGCCTGGGACAGGAGCGAACACCGGGGAGCTGTTTTTT
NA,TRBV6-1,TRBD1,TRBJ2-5,CASSDGAGGRETQYF,TGTGCCAGCAGTGATGGGGCAGGGGGCAGAGAGACCCAGTACTTC
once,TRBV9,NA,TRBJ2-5,CASSVSTLGETQYF,TGTGCCAGCAGCGTATCTACTTTAGGGGAGACCCAGTACTTC
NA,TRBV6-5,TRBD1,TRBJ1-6,CASSYSGGTVNSPLHF,TGTGCCAGCAGTTACTCGGGGGGGACAGTTAATTCACCCCTCCACTTT
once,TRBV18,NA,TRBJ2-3,CASSPGVETGDTQYF,TGTGCCAGCTCACCCGGGGTCGAAACTGGAGATACGCAGTATTTT
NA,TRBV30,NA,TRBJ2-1,CASNQGVPNEQFF,TGTGCCTCCAATCAAGGGGTTCCCAATGAGCAGTTCTTC
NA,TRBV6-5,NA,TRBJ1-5,CASKRQVNQPQHF,TGTGCCAGCAAGAGGCAGGTCAATCAGCCCCAGCATTTT
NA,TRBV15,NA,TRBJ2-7,CATSLSGPYEQYF,TGTGCCACCTCACTCTCAGGGCCGTACGAGCAGTACTTC
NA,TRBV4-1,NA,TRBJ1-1,CASSQVPTANTEAFF,TGCGCCAGCAGCCAAGTCCCCACAGCGAACACTGAAGCTTTCTTT
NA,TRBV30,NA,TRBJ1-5,CAWSAQVNQPQHF,TGTGCCTGGAGTGCGCAGGTCAATCAGCCCCAGCATTTT
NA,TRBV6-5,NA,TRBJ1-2,CASSYSVQEPYGYTF,TGTGCCAGCAGTTACTCGGTACAGGAACCCTATGGCTACACCTTC
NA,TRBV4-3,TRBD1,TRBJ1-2,CASSQAGTETNYGYTF,TGCGCCAGCAGCCAAGCTGGGACAGAGACTAACTATGGCTACACCTTC
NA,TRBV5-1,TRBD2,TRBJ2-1,CASSTSDINEQFF,TGCGCCAGCAGCACTAGCGATATAAATGAGCAGTTCTTC
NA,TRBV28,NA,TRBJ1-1,CASSDLSRASTAEAFF,TGTGCCAGCAGTGACCTGTCCCGGGCCTCGACCGCTGAAGCTTTCTTT
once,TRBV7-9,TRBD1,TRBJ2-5,CASRYRGVETQYF,TGTGCCAGCAGATACAGGGGAGTGGAGACCCAGTACTTC
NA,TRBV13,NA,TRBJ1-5,CASSLRGAGQPQHF,TGTGCCAGCAGCTTACGGGGGGCAGGTCAGCCCCAGCATTTT
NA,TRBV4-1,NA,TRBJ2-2,CASSHSGDGELFF,TGCGCCAGCAGCCATTCGGGGGACGGGGAGCTGTTTTTT
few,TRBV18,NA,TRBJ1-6,CASSQGQNSPLHF,TGTGCCAGCTCACAGGGGCAGAATTCACCCCTCCACTTT
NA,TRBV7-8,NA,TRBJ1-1,CASSSRRISNTEAFF,TGTGCCAGCAGCTCCAGACGGATTTCCAACACTGAAGCTTTCTTT
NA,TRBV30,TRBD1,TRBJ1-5,CAWNRGSGNQPQHF,TGTGCCTGGAACAGGGGGTCGGGCAATCAGCCCCAGCATTTT
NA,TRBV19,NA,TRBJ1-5,CASSSPMVSRGNQPQHF,TGTGCCAGTAGCTCACCTATGGTGAGTAGGGGGAATCAGCCCCAGCATTTT
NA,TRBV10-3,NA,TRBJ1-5,CAIRGSGSDQPQHF,TGTGCCATCAGAGGTTCGGGCAGCGATCAGCCCCAGCATTTT
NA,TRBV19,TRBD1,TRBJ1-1,CASVKQGMNTEAFF,TGTGCCAGTGTTAAACAGGGGATGAACACTGAAGCTTTCTTT
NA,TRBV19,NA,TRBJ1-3,CASNDGRNTIYF,TGTGCCAGTAACGACGGTAGAAACACCATATATTTT
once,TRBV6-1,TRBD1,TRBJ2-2,CASRDRGLSTGELFF,TGTGCCAGCAGGGACAGGGGGCTGAGCACCGGGGAGCTGTTTTTT
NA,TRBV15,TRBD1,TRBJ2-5,CATSRADREVSLAQYF,TGTGCCACCAGCAGAGCGGACAGGGAGGTCAGTTTGGCCCAGTACTTC
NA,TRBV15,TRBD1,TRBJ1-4,CATSALTGFGEKLFF,TGTGCCACCAGCGCTTTGACAGGGTTTGGGGAAAAACTGTTTTTT
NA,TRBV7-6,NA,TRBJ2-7,CASSLVSYGSNDEQYF,TGTGCCAGCAGCTTAGTCTCTTACGGTTCCAACGACGAGCAGTACTTC